This T cell receptor (beta chain) was sequenced in a study of response to subunit inactivated influenza vaccine. Trimming removed 0 bases from V and 0 bases from J, with 8 bases in between. Germline V gene data show CDR1 as DFQATT and CDR2 as SNEGSKA (reference sequence). The CDR3 has 15 residues. About this clonotype itself: Antigen: not known.

TCRdb re-called the RT-PCR reads with MiXCR, one entry per CDR3 protein. The profile shows over 150,000 distinct CDR3 sequences, 11% of them singletons. Whole-study findings and limits: There was a suggestion from the authors that each seasonal influenza vaccination recruits few new T cells.

This TCR derives from a man aged 50 to 59 who received an inactivated influenza vaccine. V usage is TRBV20-1 and J usage is TRBJ2-2; D may correspond to TRBD1 or TRBD2 (6 bases each). The sequenced sample was non-naive T cells sorted from PBMCs, obtained 40 to 50 days after vaccination. The CDR3: CSAREGGTNTGELFF. CDR3 in DNA: TGCAGTGCTAGAGAGGGGGGCACGAACACCGGGGAGCTGTTTTTT.